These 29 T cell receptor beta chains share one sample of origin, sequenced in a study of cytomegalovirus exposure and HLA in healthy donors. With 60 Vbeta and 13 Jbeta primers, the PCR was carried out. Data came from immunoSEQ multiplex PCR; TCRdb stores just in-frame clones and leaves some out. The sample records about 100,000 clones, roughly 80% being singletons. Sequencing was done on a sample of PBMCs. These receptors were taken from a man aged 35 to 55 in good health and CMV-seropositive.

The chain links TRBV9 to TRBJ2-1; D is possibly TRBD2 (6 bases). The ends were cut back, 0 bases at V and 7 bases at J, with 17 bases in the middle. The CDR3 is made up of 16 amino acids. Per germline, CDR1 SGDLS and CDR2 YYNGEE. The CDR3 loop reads CASSVGTSQGRNEQFF. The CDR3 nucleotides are TGTGCCAGCAGCGTAGGGACGTCTCAAGGGAGGAATGAGCAGTTCTTC.

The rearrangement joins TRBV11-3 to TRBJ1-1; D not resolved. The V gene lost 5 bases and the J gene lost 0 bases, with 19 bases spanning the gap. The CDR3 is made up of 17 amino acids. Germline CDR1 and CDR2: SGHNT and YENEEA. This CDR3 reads CASSPFLVEVMNTEAFF. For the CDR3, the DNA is TGTGCCAGCAGCCCCTTCCTAGTGGAGGTTATGAACACTGAAGCTTTCTTT.

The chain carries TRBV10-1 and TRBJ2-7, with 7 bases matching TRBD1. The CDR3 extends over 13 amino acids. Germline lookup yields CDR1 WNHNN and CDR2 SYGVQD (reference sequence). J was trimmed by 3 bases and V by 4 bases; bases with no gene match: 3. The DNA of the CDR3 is TGCGCCAGCAGTGGGGCAGGGGGCTACGAGCAGTACTTC. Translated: CASSGAGGYEQYF.

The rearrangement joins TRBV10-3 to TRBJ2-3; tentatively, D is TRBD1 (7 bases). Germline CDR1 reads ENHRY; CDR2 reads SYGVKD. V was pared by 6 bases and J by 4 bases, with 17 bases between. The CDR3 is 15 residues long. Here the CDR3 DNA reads TGTGCCATCAGGGGACGGACAGGCGGGGCAGATACGCAGTATTTT. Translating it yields CAIRGRTGGADTQYF.

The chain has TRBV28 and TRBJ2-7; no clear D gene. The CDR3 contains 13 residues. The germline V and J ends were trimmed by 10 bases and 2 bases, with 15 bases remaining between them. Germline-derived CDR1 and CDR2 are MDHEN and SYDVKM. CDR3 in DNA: TGTGCCACCCAAGCCCTCTCTCCCTACGAGCAGTACTTC. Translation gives CATQALSPYEQYF.

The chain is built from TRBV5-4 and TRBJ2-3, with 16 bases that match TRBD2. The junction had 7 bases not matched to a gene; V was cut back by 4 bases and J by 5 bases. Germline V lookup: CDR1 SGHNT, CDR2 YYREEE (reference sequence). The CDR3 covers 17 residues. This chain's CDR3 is CASSPGTSGGAKDTQYF. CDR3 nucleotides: TGTGCCAGCAGCCCCGGGACTAGCGGGGGGGCTAAAGATACGCAGTATTTT.

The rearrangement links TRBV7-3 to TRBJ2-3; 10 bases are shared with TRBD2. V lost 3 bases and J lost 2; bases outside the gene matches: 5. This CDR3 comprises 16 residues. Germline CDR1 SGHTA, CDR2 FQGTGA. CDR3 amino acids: CASSFGTSAITDTQYF. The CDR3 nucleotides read TGTGCCAGCAGCTTCGGGACTAGCGCAATCACAGATACGCAGTATTTT. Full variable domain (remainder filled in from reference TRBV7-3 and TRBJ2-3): GAGVSQTPSNKVTEKGKYVELRCDPISGHTALYWYRQSLGQGPEFLIYFQGTGAADDSGLPNDRFFAVRPEGSVSTLKIQRTERGDSAVYLCASSFGTSAITDTQYFGPGTRLTVL.

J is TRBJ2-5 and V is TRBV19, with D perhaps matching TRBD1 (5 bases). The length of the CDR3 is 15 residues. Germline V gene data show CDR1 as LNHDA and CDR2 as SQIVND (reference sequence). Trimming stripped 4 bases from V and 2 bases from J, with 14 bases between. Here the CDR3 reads CASSNPHRLQETQYF. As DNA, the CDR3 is TGTGCCAGTAGTAACCCTCACAGGTTACAAGAGACCCAGTACTTC.

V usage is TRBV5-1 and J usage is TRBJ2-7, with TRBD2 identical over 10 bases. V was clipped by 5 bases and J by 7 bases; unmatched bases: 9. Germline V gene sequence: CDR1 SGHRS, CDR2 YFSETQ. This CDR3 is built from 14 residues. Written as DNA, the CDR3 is TGCGCCAGCAGTTCTAGCGGGAGATGGTGGGAGCAGTACTTC. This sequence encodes CASSSSGRWWEQYF.

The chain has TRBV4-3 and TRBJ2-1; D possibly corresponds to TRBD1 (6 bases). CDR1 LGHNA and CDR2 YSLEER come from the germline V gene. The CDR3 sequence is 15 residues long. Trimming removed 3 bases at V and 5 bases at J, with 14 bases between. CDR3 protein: CASSHGRDTDNEQFF. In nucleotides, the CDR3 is TGCGCCAGCAGCCACGGCCGGGACACCGACAATGAGCAGTTCTTC.

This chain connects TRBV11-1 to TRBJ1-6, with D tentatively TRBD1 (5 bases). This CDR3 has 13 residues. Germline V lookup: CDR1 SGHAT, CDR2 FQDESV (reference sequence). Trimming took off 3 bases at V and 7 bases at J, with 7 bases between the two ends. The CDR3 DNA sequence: TGTGCCAGCAGCTTCGGGGGGAATTCACCCCTCCACTTT. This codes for CASSFGGNSPLHF. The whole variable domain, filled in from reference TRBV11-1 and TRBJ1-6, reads EAEVAQSPRYKITEKSQAVAFWCDPISGHATLYWYRQILGQGPELLVQFQDESVVDDSQLPKDRFSAERLKGVDSTLKIQPAELGDSAMYLCASSFGGNSPLHFGNGTRLTVT.

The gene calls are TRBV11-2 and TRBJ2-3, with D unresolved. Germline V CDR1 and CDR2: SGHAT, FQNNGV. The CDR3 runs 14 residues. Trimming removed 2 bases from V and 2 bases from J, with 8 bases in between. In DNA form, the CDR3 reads TGTGCCAGCAGCTTACTGGCATTCACAGATACGCAGTATTTT. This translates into CASSLLAFTDTQYF.

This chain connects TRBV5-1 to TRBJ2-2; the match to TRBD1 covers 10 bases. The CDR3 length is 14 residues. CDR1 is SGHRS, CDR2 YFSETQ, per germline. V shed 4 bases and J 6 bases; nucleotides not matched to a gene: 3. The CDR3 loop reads CASSAGQGSGELFF. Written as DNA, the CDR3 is TGCGCCAGCAGCGCGGGACAGGGGTCCGGGGAGCTGTTTTTT.

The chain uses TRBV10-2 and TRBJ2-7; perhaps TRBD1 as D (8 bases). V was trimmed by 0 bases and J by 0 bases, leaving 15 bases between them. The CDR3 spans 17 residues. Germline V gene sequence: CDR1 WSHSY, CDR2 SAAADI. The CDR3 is CASSESLQGGLSYEQYF. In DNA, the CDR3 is TGCGCCAGCAGTGAGTCCCTACAGGGGGGGCTCTCCTACGAGCAGTACTTC.

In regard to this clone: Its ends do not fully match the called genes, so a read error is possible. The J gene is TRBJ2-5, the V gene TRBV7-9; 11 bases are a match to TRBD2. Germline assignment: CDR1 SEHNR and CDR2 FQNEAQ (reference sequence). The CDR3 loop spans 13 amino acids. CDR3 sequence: CASSLMQETSGNF. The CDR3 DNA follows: TGTGCCAGCAGCTTAATGCAGGAGACTAGCGGGAACTTC.

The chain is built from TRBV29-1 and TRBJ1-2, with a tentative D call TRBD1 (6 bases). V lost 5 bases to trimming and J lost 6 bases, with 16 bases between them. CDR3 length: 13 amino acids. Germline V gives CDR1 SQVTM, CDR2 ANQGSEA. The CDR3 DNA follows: TGCAGCGTTACAGGGAGTGTAGTGAATGGCTACACCTTC. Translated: CSVTGSVVNGYTF. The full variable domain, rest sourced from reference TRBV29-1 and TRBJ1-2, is SAVISQKPSRDICQRGTSLTIQCQVDSQVTMMFWYRQQPGQSLTLIATANQGSEATYESGFVIDKFPISRPNLTFSTLTVSNMSPEDSSIYLCSVTGSVVNGYTFGSGTRLTVV.

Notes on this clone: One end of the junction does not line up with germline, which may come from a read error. The CDR3 protein is CASSLALGQGMDQPQHF. In DNA form, the CDR3 reads TGTGCCAGCAGTTTAGCCCTCGGACAGGGAATGGATCAGCCCCAGCATTTT. The V gene is TRBV7-9, the J gene TRBJ1-5; 8 bases match TRBD1. CDR3 length: 17 residues. Germline V lookup: CDR1 SEHNR, CDR2 FQNEAQ (reference sequence).

CDR3 nucleotide sequence: TGTGCCAGCAGCCGTCGGACAGGGAGTACTGAAAAACTGTTTTTT. This translates into CASSRRTGSTEKLFF. V usage is TRBV28 and J usage is TRBJ1-4; 8 bases are shared with TRBD1. The CDR3 is 15 amino acids. V was pared by 6 bases and J by 7 bases, with 10 bases of the junction left unmatched. Germline V gives CDR1 MDHEN, CDR2 SYDVKM.

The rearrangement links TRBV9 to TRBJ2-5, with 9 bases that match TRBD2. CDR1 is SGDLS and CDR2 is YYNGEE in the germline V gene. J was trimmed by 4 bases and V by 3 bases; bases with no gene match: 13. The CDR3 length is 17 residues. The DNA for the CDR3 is TGTGCCAGCAGCGCCGCCGCGCTAGCGGGGAGGCGAGAGACCCAGTACTTC. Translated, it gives CASSAAALAGRRETQYF.

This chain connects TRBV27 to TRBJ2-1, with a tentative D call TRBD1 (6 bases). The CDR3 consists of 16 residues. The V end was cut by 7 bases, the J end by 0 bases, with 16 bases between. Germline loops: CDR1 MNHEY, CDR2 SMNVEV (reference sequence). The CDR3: CASKVRGPSSYNEQFF. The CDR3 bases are TGTGCCAGCAAGGTCAGGGGCCCTAGCTCCTACAATGAGCAGTTCTTC.

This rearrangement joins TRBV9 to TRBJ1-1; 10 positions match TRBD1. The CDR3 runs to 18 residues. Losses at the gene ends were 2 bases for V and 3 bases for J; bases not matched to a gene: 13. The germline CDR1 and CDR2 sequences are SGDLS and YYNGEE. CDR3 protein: CASSVSPGQGLWYTEAFF. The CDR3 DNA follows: TGTGCCAGCAGCGTGTCTCCGGGACAGGGGTTGTGGTACACTGAAGCTTTCTTT. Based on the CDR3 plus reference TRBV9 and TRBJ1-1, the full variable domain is DSGVTQTPKHLITATGQRVTLRCSPRSGDLSVYWYQQSLDQGLQFLIQYYNGEERAKGNILERFSAQQFPDLHSELNLSSLELGDSALYFCASSVSPGQGLWYTEAFFGQGTRLTVV.

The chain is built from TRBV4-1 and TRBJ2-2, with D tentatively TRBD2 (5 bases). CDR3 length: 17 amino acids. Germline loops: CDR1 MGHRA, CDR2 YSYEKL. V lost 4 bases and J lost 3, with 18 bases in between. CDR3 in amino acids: CASSPRGGSSDTGELFF. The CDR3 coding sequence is TGCGCCAGCAGCCCGAGAGGCGGGTCCTCTGACACCGGGGAGCTGTTTTTT.

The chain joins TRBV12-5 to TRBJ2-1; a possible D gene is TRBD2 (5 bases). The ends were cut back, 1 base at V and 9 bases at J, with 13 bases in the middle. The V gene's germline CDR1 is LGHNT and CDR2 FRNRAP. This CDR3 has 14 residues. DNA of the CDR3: TGTGCTAGTGGTTTGGCCTCAACTAGGACTGAGCAGTTCTTC. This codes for CASGLASTRTEQFF.

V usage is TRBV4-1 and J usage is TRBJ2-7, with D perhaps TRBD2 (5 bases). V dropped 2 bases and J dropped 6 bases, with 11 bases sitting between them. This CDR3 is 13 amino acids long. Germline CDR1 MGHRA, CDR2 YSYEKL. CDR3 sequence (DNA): TGCGCCAGCAGCCAAAGAGAGGGTCTCGAGCAGTACTTC. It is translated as CASSQREGLEQYF.

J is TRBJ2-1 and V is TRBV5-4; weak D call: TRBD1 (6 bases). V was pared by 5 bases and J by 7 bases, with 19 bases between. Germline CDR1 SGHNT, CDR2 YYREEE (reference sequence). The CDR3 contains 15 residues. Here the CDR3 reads CASRFLAGAENEQFF. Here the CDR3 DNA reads TGTGCCAGCAGGTTCTTGGCAGGGGCGGAAAATGAGCAGTTCTTC.

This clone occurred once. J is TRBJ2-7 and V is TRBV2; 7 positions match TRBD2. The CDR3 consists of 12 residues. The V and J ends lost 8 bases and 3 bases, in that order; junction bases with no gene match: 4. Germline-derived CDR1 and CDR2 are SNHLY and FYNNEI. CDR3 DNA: TGTGCCAGCGGGAGGGGTAGCTACGAGCAGTACTTC. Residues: CASGRGSYEQYF.

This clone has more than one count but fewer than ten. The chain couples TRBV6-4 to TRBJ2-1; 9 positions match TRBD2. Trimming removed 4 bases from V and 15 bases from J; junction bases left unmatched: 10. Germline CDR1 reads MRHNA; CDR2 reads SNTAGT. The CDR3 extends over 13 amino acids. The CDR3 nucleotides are TGTGCCAGCAGTGCAACTCCGGGACTAGCCATGTTCTTC. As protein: CASSATPGLAMFF.

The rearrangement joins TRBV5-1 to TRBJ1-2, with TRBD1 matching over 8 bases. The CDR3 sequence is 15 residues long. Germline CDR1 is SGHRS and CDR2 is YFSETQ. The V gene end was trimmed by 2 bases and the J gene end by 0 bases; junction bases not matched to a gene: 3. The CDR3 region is CASSFDRGANYGYTF. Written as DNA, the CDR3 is TGCGCCAGCAGCTTCGACAGGGGAGCTAACTATGGCTACACCTTC.

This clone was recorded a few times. CDR3 residues: CASSPGQFSRETQYF. The CDR3 DNA reads as TGTGCCAGCTCACCGGGACAGTTCTCGAGGGAGACCCAGTACTTC. The rearrangement uses TRBV18 and TRBJ2-5; TRBD1 agrees at 7 bases. Trimming at V came to 3 bases and at J to 5 bases, leaving 9 bases not matched to a gene. This CDR3 region has 15 residues. Per germline, CDR1 KGHSH and CDR2 LQKENI.